The source of this TCR beta chain is a study of Ad26.COV2.S vaccination and SARS-CoV-2 variants. Overall study context: The vaccine Ad26.COV2.S was put into the muscle once, or twice with 56 days between.

On this clone itself: No antigen is known for it.

Repertoires were generated with immunoSEQ multiplex PCR, while TCRdb's copy carries only in-frame clones and drops some. This sample yields fewer than 500,000 clones, of which roughly 87% are seen a single time; about 2.5% belongs to the top ten. The treatment is: about 20 received Ad26.COV2.S at low or high dose, single or two shots; a few received placebo; per-sample allocation not given. The study sampled participants on day 63 after the first vaccine or placebo injection. Wuhan-strain spike was delivered by a replication-incompetent Ad26 vector. Germline trimming cut 3 bases from V and 1 base from J; bases unmatched to any gene: 5. CDR1 is ENHRY, CDR2 SYGVKD, per germline. The CDR3 has 15 amino acids. Points from the study as a whole: Those who received vaccine or placebo ended up with similar non-spike TCR breadth. Spike-specific TCR breadth in vaccine recipients exceeded that seen in placebo recipients.

The material sequenced was peripheral blood, taken in a trial of Ad26.COV2.S vaccine versus placebo. V is TRBV10-3 and J is TRBJ1-2; 7 positions match TRBD1. This TCR came from a person between 18 and 60 years old who received the Ad26.COV2.S COVID-19 vaccine or a placebo. The CDR3 loop reads CAISERGQINYGYTF. CDR3 coding DNA: TGTGCCATCAGTGAAAGGGGACAGATTAACTATGGCTACACCTTC.